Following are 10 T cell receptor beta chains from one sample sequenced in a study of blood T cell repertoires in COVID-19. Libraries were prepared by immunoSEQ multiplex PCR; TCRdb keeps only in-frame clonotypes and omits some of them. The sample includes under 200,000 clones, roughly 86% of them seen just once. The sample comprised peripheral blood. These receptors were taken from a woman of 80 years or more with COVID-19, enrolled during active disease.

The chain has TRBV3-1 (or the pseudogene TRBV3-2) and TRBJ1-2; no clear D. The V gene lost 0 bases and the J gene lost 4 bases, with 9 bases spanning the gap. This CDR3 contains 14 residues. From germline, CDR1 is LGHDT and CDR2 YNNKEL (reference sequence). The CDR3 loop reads CASSQDQWAYGYTF. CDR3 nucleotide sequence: TGTGCCAGCAGCCAAGACCAGTGGGCCTATGGCTACACCTTC.

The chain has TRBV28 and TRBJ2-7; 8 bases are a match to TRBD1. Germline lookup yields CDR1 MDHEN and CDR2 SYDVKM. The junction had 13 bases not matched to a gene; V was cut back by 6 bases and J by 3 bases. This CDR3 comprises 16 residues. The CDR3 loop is CASRRTSGTGFYEQYF. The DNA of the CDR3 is TGTGCCAGCAGACGAACCTCCGGGACAGGATTCTACGAGCAGTACTTC. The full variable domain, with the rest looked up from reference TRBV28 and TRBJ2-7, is DVKVTQSSRYLVKRTGEKVFLECVQDMDHENMFWYRQDPGLGLRLIYFSYDVKMKEKGDIPEGYSVSREKKERFSLILESASTNQTSMYLCASRRTSGTGFYEQYFGPGTRLTVT.

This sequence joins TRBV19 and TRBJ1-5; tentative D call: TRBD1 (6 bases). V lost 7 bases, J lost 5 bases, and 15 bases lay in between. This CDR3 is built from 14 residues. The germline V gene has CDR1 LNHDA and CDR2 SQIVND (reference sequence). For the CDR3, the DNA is TGTGCCAGTACCCCCAGGGGAACGGATCAGCCCCAGCATTTT. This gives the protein CASTPRGTDQPQHF.

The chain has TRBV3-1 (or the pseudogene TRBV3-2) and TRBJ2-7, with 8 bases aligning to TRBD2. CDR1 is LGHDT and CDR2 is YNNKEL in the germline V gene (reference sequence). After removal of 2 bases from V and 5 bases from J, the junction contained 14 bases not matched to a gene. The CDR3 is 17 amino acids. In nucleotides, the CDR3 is TGTGCCAGCAGCCAATGGGGGGTTTCTCTAGCGGGTAACGAGCAGTACTTC. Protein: CASSQWGVSLAGNEQYF.

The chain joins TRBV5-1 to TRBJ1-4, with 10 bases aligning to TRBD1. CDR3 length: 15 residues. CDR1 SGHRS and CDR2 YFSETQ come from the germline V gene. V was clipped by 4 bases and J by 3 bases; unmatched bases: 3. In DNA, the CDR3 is TGCGCCAGCAGCACCGGGACAGGGGCTAATGAAAAACTGTTTTTT. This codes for CASSTGTGANEKLFF.

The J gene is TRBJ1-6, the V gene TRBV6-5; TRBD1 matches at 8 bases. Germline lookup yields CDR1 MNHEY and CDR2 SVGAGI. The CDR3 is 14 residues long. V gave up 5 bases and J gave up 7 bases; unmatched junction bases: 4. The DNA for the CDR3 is TGTGCCAGCAGTACTAGACAGGGGAATTCACCCCTCCACTTT. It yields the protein CASSTRQGNSPLHF.

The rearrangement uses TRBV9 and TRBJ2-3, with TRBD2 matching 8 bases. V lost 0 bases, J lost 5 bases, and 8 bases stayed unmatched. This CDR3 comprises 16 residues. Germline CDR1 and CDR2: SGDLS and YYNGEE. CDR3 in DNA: TGTGCCAGCAGCGTAGGGGATAGCGGGATGGGAGATACGCAGTATTTT. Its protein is CASSVGDSGMGDTQYF.

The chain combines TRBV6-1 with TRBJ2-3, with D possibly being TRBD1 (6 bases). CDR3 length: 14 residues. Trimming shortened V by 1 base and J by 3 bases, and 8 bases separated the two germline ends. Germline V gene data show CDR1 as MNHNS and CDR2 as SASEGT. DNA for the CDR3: TGTGCCAGCAGTGAAGTGGGGGCGACAGATACGCAGTATTTT. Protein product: CASSEVGATDTQYF.

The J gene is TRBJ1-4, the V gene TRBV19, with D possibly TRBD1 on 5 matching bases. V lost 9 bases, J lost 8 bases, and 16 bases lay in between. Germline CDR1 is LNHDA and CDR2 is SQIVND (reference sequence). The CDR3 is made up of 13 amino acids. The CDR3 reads CASSTGGGEKLFF. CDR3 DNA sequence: TGTGCCAGCTCGACCGGGGGAGGAGAAAAACTGTTTTTT.

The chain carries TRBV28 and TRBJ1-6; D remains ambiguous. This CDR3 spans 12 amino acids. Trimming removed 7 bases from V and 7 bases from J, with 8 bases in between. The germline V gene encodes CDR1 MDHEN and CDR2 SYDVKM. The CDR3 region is CASTPRNSPLHF. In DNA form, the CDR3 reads TGTGCCAGCACCCCTAGGAATTCACCCCTCCACTTT.